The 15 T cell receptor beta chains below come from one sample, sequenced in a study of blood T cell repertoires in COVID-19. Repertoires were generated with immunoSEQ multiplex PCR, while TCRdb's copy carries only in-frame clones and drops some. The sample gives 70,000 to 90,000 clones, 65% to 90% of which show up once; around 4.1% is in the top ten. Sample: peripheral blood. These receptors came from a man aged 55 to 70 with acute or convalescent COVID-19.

In nucleotides, the CDR3 is TGTGCCAGCAGCCCCCAGGCGGGAGCGGCAGATACGCAGTATTTT. This gives the protein CASSPQAGAADTQYF. This chain connects TRBV3-1 (or the pseudogene TRBV3-2) to TRBJ2-3, with TRBD2 matching over 7 bases. CDR1 is LGHDT, CDR2 YNNKEL, per germline (reference sequence). The junction had 8 bases not matched to a gene; V was cut back by 4 bases and J by 4 bases. The CDR3 runs 15 residues.

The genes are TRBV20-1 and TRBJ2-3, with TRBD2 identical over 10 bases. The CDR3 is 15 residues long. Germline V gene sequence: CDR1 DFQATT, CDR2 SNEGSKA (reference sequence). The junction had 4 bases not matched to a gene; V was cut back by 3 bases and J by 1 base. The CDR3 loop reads CSASISGGGTDTQYF. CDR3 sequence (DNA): TGCAGTGCTAGTATAAGCGGGGGGGGCACAGATACGCAGTATTTT.

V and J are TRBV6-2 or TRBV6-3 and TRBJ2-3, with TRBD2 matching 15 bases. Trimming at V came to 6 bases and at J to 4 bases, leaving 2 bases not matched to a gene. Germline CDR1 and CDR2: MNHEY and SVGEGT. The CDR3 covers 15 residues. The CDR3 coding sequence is TGTGCCAGCAGCTGGACTAGCGGGGGGGCAGATACGCAGTATTTT. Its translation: CASSWTSGGADTQYF.

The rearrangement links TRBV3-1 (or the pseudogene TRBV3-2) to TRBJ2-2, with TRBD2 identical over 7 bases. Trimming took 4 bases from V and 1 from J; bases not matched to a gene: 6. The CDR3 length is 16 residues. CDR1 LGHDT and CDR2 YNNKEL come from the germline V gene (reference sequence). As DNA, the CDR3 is TGTGCCAGCAGCCCCAAAGCGGGGAAGAACACCGGGGAGCTGTTTTTT. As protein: CASSPKAGKNTGELFF.

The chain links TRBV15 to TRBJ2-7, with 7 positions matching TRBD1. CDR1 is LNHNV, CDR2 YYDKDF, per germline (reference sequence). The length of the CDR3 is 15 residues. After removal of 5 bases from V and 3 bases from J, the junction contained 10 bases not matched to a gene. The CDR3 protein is CATSPPHRGNYEQYF. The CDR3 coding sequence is TGTGCCACCAGCCCCCCCCACAGGGGTAACTACGAGCAGTACTTC.

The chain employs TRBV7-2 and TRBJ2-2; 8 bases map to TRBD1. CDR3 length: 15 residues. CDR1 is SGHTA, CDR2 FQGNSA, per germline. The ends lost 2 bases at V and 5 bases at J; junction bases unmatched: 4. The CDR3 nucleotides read TGTGCCAGCAGCTTACTTTGGACAGGGACCGGGGAGCTGTTTTTT. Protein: CASSLLWTGTGELFF.

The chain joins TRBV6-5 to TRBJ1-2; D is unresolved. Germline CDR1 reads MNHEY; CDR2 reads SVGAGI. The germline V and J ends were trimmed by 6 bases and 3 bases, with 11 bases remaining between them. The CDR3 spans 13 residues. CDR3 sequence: CASREMPYYGYTF. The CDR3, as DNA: TGTGCCAGCAGGGAGATGCCTTACTATGGCTACACCTTC.

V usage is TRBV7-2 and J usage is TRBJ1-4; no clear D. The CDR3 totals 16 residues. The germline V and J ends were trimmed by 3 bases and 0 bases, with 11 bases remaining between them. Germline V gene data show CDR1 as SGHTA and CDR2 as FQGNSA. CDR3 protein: CASSLNGPATNEKLFF. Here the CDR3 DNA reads TGTGCCAGCAGCTTGAATGGTCCGGCAACTAATGAAAAACTGTTTTTT. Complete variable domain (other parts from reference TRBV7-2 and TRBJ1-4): GAGVSQSPSNKVTEKGKDVELRCDPISGHTALYWYRQSLGQGLEFLIYFQGNSAPDKSGLPSDRFSAERTGGSVSTLTIQRTQQEDSAVYLCASSLNGPATNEKLFFGSGTQLSVL.

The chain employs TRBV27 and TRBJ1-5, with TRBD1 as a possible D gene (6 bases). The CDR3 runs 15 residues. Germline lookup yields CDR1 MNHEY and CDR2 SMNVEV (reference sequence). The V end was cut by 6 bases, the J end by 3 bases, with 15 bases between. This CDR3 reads CASREQGFLNQPQHF. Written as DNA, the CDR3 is TGTGCCAGCAGGGAACAGGGATTTCTCAATCAGCCCCAGCATTTT.

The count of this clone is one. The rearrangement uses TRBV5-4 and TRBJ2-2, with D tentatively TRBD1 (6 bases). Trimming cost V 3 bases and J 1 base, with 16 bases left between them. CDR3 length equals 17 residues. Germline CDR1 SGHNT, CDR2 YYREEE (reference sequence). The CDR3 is CASSWDAGAKNTGELFF. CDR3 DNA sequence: TGTGCCAGCAGCTGGGACGCAGGGGCGAAGAACACCGGGGAGCTGTTTTTT. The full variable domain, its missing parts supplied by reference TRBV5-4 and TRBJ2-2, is ETGVTQSPTHLIKTRGQQVTLRCSSQSGHNTVSWYQQALGQGPQFIFQYYREEENGRGNFPPRFSGLQFPNYSSELNVNALELDDSALYLCASSWDAGAKNTGELFFGEGSRLTVL.

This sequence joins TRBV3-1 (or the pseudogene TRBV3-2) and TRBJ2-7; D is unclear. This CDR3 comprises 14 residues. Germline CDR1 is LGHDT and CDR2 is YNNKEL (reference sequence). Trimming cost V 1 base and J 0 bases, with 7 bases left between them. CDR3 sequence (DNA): TGTGCCAGCAGCCAAGTCGAGTCCTCCTACGAGCAGTACTTC. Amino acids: CASSQVESSYEQYF.

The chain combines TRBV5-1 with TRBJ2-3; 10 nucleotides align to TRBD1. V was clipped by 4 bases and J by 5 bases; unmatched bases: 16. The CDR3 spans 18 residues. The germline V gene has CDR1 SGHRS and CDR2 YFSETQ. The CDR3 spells CASSPYSQTGGVGDTQYF. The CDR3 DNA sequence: TGCGCCAGCAGCCCTTATTCTCAGACAGGGGGCGTGGGAGATACGCAGTATTTT.

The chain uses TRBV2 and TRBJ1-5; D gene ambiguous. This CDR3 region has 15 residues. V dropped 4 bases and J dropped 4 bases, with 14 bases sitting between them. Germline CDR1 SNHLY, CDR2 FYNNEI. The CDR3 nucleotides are TGTGCCAGCAGTGTGCCCGGGGTGGAAAATCAGCCCCAGCATTTT. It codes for CASSVPGVENQPQHF.

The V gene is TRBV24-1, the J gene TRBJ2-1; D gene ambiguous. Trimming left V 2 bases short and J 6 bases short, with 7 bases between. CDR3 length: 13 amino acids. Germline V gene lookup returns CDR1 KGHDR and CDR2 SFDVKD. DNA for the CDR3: TGTGCCACCAGTGATTCAACGCGCAATGAGCAGTTCTTC. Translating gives CATSDSTRNEQFF.

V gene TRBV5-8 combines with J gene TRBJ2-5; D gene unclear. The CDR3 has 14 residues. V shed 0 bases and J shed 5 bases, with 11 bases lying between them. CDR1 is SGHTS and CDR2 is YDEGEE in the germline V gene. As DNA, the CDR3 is TGTGCCAGCAGCTTGGACCTAGGAAAGGAGACCCAGTACTTC. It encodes CASSLDLGKETQYF.